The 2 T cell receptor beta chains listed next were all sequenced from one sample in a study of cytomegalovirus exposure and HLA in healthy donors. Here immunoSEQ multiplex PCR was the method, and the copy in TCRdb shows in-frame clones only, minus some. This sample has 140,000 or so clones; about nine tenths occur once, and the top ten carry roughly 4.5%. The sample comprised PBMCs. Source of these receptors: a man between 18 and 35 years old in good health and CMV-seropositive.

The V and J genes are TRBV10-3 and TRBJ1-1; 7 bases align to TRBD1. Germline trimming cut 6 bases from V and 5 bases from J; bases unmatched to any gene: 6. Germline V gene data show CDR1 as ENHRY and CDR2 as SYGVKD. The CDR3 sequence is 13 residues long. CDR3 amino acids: CAIRDREETEAFF. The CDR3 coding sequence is TGTGCCATCAGAGACAGGGAGGAGACTGAAGCTTTCTTT.

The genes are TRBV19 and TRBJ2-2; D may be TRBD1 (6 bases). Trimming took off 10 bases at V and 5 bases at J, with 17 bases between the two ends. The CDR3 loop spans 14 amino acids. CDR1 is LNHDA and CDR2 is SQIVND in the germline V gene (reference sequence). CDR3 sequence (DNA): TGTGCCATGGCGAGGGGGAGCGGTACCGGGGAGCTGTTTTTT. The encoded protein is CAMARGSGTGELFF.